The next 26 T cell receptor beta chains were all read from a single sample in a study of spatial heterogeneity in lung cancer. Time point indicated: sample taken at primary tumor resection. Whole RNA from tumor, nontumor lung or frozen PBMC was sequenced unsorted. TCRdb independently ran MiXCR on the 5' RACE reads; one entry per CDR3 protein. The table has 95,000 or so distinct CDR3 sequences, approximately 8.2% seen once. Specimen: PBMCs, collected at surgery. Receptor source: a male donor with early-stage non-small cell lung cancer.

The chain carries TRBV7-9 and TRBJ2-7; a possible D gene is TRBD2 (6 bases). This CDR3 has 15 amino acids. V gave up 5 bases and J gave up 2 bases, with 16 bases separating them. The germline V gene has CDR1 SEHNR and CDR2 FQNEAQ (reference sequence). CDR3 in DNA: TGTGCCAGCAGCCTACCTATGGAGGGAGCCTACGAGCAGTACTTC. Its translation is CASSLPMEGAYEQYF. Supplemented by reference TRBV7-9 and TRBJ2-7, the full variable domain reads DTGVSQNPRHKITKRGQNVTFRCDPISEHNRLYWYRQTLGQGPEFLTYFQNEAQLEKSRLLSDRFSAERPKGSFSTLEIQRTEQGDSAMYLCASSLPMEGAYEQYFGPGTRLTVT.

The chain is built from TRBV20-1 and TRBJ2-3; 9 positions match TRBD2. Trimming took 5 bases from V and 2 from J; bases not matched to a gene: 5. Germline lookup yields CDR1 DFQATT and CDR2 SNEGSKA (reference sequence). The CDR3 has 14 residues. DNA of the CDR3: TGCAGTGCTGCAGCGGGGGGAGACACAGATACGCAGTATTTT. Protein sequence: CSAAAGGDTDTQYF.

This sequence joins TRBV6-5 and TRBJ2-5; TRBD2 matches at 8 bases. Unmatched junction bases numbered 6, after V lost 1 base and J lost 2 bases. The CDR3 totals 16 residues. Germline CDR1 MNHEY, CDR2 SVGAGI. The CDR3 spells CASSYLVERGQETQYF. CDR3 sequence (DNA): TGTGCCAGCAGTTACTTAGTTGAGCGGGGGCAAGAGACCCAGTACTTC.

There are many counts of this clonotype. The CDR3 coding sequence is TGTGCCACCGGGACAGGGACAGTCACAAGCTACGAGCAGTACTTC. The encoded protein is CATGTGTVTSYEQYF. This chain joins TRBV10-3 and TRBJ2-7; 9 positions match TRBD1. Germline V lookup: CDR1 ENHRY, CDR2 SYGVKD. V trimming: 10 bases; J trimming: 3 bases; junction bases outside the gene matches: 13. The CDR3 has 15 amino acids.

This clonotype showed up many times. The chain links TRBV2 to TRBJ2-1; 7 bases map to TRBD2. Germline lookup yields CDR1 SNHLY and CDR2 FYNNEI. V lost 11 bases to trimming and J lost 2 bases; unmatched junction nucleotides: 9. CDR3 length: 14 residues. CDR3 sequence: CAVRGEGPYNEQFF. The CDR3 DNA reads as TGTGCCGTCCGAGGGGAGGGTCCCTACAATGAGCAGTTCTTC. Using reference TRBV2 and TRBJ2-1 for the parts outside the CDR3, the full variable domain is EPEVTQTPSHQVTQMGQEVILRCVPISNHLYFYWYRQILGQKVEFLVSFYNNEISEKSEIFDDQFSVERPDGSNFTLKIRSTKLEDSAMYFCAVRGEGPYNEQFFGPGTRLTVL.

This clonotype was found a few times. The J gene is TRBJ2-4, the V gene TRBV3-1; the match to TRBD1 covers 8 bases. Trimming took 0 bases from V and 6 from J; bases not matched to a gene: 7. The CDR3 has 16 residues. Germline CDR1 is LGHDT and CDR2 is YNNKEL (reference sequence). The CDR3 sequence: CASSQEPGQGGNIQYF. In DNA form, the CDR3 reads TGTGCCAGCAGCCAAGAGCCCGGACAGGGTGGAAACATTCAGTACTTC.

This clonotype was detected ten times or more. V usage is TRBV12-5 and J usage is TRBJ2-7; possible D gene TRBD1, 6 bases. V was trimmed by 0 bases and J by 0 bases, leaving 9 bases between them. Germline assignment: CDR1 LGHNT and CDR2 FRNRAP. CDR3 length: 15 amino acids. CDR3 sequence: CASGLVGTPSYEQYF. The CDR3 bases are TGTGCTAGTGGTTTGGTAGGGACACCCTCCTACGAGCAGTACTTC. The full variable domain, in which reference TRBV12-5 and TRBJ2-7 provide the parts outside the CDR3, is DARVTQTPRHKVTEMGQEVTMRCQPILGHNTVFWYRQTMMQGLELLAYFRNRAPLDDSGMPKDRFSAEMPDATLATLKIQPSEPRDSAVYFCASGLVGTPSYEQYFGPGTRLTVT.

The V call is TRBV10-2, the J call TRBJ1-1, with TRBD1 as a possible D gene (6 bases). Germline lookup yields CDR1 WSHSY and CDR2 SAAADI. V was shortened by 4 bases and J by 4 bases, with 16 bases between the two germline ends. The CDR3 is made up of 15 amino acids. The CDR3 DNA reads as TGCGCCAGCAGTGCCCCCCGGGGGACAATCACTGAAGCTTTCTTT. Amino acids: CASSAPRGTITEAFF.

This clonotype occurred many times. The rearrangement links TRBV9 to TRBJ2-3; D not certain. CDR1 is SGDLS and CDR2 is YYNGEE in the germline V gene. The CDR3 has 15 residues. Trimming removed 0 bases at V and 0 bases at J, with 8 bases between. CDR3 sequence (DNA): TGTGCCAGCAGCGTAGAAGGAGTTAGCACAGATACGCAGTATTTT. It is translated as CASSVEGVSTDTQYF. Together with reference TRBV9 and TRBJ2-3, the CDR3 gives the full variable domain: DSGVTQTPKHLITATGQRVTLRCSPRSGDLSVYWYQQSLDQGLQFLIQYYNGEERAKGNILERFSAQQFPDLHSELNLSSLELGDSALYFCASSVEGVSTDTQYFGPGTRLTVL.

CDR3 nucleotides: TGCAGTGCTAGAGACCCCGGGACAGGGGGAGTACCCCTCCACTTT. The encoded protein is CSARDPGTGGVPLHF. V usage is TRBV20-1 and J usage is TRBJ1-6, with 11 bases fitting TRBD1. The CDR3 extends over 15 amino acids. CDR1 and CDR2 from the germline V gene are DFQATT and SNEGSKA (reference sequence). J gave up 12 bases and V 0 bases, and 7 bases lay outside the gene matches.

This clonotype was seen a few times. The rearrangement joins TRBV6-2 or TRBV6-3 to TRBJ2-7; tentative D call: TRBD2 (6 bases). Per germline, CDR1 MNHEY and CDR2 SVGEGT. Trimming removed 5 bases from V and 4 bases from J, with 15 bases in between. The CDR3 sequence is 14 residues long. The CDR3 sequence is CASSTGGLKYEQYF. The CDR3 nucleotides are TGTGCCAGCAGTACAGGTGGACTAAAGTACGAGCAGTACTTC.

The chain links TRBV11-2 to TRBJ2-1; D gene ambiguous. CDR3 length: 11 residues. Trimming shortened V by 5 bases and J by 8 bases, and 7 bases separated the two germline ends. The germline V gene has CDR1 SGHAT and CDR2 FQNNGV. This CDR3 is CASSRLDEQFF. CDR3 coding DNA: TGTGCCAGCAGCAGATTGGATGAGCAGTTCTTC.

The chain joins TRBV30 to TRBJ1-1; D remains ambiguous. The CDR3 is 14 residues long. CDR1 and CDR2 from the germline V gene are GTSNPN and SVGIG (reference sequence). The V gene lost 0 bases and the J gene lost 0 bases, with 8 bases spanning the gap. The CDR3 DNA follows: TGTGCCTGGAGTGTAGGTGGGATGAACACTGAAGCTTTCTTT. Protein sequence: CAWSVGGMNTEAFF.

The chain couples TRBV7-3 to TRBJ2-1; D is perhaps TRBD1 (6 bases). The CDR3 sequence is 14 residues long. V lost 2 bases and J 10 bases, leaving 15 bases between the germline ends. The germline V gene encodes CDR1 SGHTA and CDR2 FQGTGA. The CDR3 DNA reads TGTGCCAGCAGCTTAGGGCCAGGGGAATCGGAGCAGTTCTTC. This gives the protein CASSLGPGESEQFF. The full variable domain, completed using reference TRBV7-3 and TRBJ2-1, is GAGVSQTPSNKVTEKGKYVELRCDPISGHTALYWYRQSLGQGPEFLIYFQGTGAADDSGLPNDRFFAVRPEGSVSTLKIQRTERGDSAVYLCASSLGPGESEQFFGPGTRLTVL.

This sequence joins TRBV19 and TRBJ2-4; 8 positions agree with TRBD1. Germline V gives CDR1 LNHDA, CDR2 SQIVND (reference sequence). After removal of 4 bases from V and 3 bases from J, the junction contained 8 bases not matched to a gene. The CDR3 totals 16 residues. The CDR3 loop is CASSTVTGEVKNIQYF. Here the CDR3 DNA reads TGTGCCAGTAGTACCGTGACAGGGGAGGTCAAAAACATTCAGTACTTC.

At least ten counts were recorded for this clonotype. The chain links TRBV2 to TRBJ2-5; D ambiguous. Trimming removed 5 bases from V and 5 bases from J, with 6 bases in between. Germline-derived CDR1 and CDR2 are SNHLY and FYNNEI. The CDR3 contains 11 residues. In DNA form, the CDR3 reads TGTGCCAGCAGTCCCCAGGAGACCCAGTACTTC. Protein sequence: CASSPQETQYF.

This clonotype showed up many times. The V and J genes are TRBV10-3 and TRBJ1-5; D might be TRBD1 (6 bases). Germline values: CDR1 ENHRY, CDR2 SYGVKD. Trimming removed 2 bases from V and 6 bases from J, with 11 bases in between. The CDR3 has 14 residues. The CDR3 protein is CAISEGGRGQPQHF. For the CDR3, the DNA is TGTGCCATCAGTGAGGGGGGGCGAGGTCAGCCCCAGCATTTT.

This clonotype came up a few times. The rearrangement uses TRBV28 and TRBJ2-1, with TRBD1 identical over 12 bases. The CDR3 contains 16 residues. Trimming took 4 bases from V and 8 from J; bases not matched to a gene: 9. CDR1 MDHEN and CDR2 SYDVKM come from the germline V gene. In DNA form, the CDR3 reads TGTGCCAGCAGTTCACCCGGGACAGGGGGCTGGGATGAGCAGTTCTTC. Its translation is CASSSPGTGGWDEQFF.

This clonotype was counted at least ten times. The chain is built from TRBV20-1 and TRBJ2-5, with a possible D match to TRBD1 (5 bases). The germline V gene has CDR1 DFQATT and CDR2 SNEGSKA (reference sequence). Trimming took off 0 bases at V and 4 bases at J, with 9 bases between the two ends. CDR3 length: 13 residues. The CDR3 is CSARDQGGETQYF. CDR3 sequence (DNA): TGCAGTGCTAGAGACCAGGGCGGAGAGACCCAGTACTTC.

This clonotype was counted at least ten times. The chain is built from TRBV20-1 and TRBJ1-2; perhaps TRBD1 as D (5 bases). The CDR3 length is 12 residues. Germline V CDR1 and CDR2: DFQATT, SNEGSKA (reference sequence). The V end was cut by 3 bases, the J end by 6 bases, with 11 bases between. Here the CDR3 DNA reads TGCAGTGCTAGTCAGGGAGTTGATGGCTACACCTTC. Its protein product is CSASQGVDGYTF.

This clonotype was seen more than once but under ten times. In nucleotides, the CDR3 is TGCGCCAGCGCCACGGCGGCTCAAGAGACCCAGTACTTC. As protein: CASATAAQETQYF. The V gene is TRBV5-1, the J gene TRBJ2-5, with no clear D. CDR1 is SGHRS and CDR2 is YFSETQ in the germline V gene. The CDR3 extends over 13 amino acids. The V end lost 7 bases, the J end lost 2 bases, and 12 bases lay between the germline ends. The full variable domain, with the rest looked up from reference TRBV5-1 and TRBJ2-5, is KAGVTQTPRYLIKTRGQQVTLSCSPISGHRSVSWYQQTPGQGLQFLFEYFSETQRNKGNFPGRFSGRQFSNSRSEMNVSTLELGDSALYLCASATAAQETQYFGPGTRLLVL.

CDR3 bases: TGTGCCAGCAGCTTTAGCGGGGGTGCGGATACGCAGTATTTT. Its translation: CASSFSGGADTQYF. The chain carries TRBV7-7 and TRBJ2-3; 9 bases fit TRBD2. The germline V gene encodes CDR1 SSHAT and CDR2 FNYEAQ (reference sequence). The V and J ends lost 3 bases and 6 bases, in that order; junction bases with no gene match: 4. The CDR3 totals 14 residues.

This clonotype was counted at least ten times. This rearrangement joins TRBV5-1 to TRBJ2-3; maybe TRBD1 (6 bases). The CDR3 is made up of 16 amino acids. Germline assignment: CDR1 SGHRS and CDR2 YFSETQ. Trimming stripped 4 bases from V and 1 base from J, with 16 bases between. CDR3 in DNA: TGCGCCAGCAGCCGGACAGTCGCTGGGGGCACAGATACGCAGTATTTT. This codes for CASSRTVAGGTDTQYF.

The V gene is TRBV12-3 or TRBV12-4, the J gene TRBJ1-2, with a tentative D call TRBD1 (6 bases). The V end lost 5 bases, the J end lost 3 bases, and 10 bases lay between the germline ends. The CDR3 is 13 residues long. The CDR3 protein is CASSQGFDYGYTF. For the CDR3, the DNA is TGTGCCAGCAGTCAGGGGTTTGACTATGGCTACACCTTC.

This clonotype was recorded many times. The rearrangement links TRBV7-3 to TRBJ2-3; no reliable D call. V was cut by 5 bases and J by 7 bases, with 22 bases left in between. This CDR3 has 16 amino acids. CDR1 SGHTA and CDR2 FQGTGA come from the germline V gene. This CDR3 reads CASSPGETTFKHTQYF. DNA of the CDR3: TGTGCCAGCAGCCCCGGAGAGACCACCTTTAAGCATACGCAGTATTTT.

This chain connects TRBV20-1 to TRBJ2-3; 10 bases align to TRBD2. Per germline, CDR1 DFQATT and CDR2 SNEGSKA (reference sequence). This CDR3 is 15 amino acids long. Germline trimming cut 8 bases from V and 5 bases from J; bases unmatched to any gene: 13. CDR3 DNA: TGCAGTAGTTCAACTTCTAGCGGGAGAATAGATACGCAGTATTTT. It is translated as CSSSTSSGRIDTQYF.